This T cell receptor (beta chain) emerged from a study of cytomegalovirus exposure and HLA in healthy donors. Study-wide results and limits: Certain indistinguishable V segments, among them TRBV6-2 and TRBV6-3, were excluded.

Amplification used 60 Vbeta primers and 13 Jbeta primers. TCRdb's copy holds only in-frame clones and misses some; the assay was immunoSEQ multiplex PCR. The table includes 85,000 to 120,000 clones, under 80% detected once. Germline-derived CDR1 and CDR2 are SNHLY and FYNNEI. Trimming removed 6 bases from V and 1 base from J; junction bases left unmatched: 5. The CDR3 is 15 residues long. As for this clone: Its antigen is as yet unknown.

The sequencing sample was made of PBMCs. This clonotype originated in a woman aged 50 to 60 in good health and CMV-seropositive. V and J are TRBV2 and TRBJ1-5, with TRBD1 identical over 8 bases. The CDR3 region has the DNA TGTGCCAGCAGGGGACAGGCCTTGAGCAATCAGCCCCAGCATTTT. Protein: CASRGQALSNQPQHF.